Below, 10 T cell receptor beta chains from the same sample are listed, as sequenced in a study of cytomegalovirus exposure and HLA in healthy donors. It was with 60 Vbeta and 13 Jbeta primers that the PCR ran. TCRdb's table, derived via immunoSEQ multiplex PCR, lists solely in-frame clones and lacks some. The profile covers 85,000 to 90,000 clones, with 85% appearing a single time and 7.4% taken by the ten largest. The sequencing sample was made of PBMCs. Source of these receptors: a man in his forties in good health and CMV-seropositive.

This chain links TRBV18 with TRBJ1-6; possible D gene TRBD1, 6 bases. This CDR3 is built from 17 residues. The ends were cut back, 2 bases at V and 4 bases at J, with 15 bases in the middle. The germline gives CDR1 KGHSH, CDR2 LQKENI. The CDR3 nucleotides read TGTGCCAGCTCACCATTACACAGGGAGCTATATAATTCACCCCTCCACTTT. Translation: CASSPLHRELYNSPLHF.

The chain couples TRBV18 to TRBJ2-1; D is possibly TRBD2 (5 bases). From germline, CDR1 is KGHSH and CDR2 LQKENI. Between the trimmed V and J ends, which lost 0 bases and 7 bases, there was a span of 7 bases. CDR3 length equals 13 residues. CDR3 DNA: TGTGCCAGCTCACCACCTAGCGCTAATGAGCAGTTCTTC. Its protein product is CASSPPSANEQFF.

The CDR3 loop is CASQIGPSTDTQYF. CDR3 in DNA: TGTGCCAGTCAAATTGGGCCTAGCACAGATACGCAGTATTTT. The gene calls are TRBV18 and TRBJ2-3; D unresolved. Germline CDR1 KGHSH, CDR2 LQKENI. The CDR3 is made up of 14 amino acids. V lost 9 bases to trimming and J lost 0 bases, with 13 bases between them. Based on the CDR3 plus reference TRBV18 and TRBJ2-3, the full variable domain is NAGVMQNPRHLVRRRGQEARLRCSPMKGHSHVYWYRQLPEEGLKFMVYLQKENIIDESGMPKERFSAEFPKEGPSILRIQQVVRGDSAAYFCASQIGPSTDTQYFGPGTRLTVL.

This clone was detected a few times. This chain links TRBV9 with TRBJ2-5, with D tentatively TRBD2 (5 bases). The end of the DNA aligns better with TRBJ2-7, so the J call may be wrong. Germline CDR1 is SGDLS and CDR2 is YYNGEE. CDR3 length equals 17 residues. CDR3 nucleotide sequence: TGTGCCAGCAGCCCCCTTTTATTGTGCGGGCACTCCTACGAGCAGTACTTC. Translating gives CASSPLLLCGHSYEQYF.

The chain employs TRBV11-2 and TRBJ2-1, with D unresolved. The germline CDR1 and CDR2 sequences are SGHAT and FQNNGV. Trimming removed 5 bases at V and 4 bases at J, with 9 bases between. The CDR3 length is 13 residues. The CDR3 loop is CASSIRTYNEQFF. The CDR3 bases are TGTGCCAGCAGCATACGTACTTACAATGAGCAGTTCTTC. The full variable domain, completed using reference TRBV11-2 and TRBJ2-1, is EAGVAQSPRYKIIEKRQSVAFWCNPISGHATLYWYQQILGQGPKLLIQFQNNGVVDDSQLPKDRFSAERLKGVDSTLKIQPAKLEDSAVYLCASSIRTYNEQFFGPGTRLTVL.

V gene TRBV5-1 combines with J gene TRBJ2-7; the match to TRBD2 covers 7 bases. The CDR3 is made up of 13 amino acids. V dropped 4 bases and J dropped 4; count of bases not matched to a gene: 5. Germline CDR1 SGHRS, CDR2 YFSETQ. CDR3 protein: CASSPAGAYEQYF. CDR3 coding DNA: TGCGCCAGCAGCCCGGCGGGAGCGTACGAGCAGTACTTC.

The rearrangement uses TRBV27 and TRBJ1-1; TRBD1 is a possible D gene (6 bases). The germline V gene encodes CDR1 MNHEY and CDR2 SMNVEV (reference sequence). The germline V and J ends were trimmed by 5 bases and 1 base, with 17 bases remaining between them. The CDR3 contains 16 residues. DNA of the CDR3: TGTGCCAGCAGTCTAACACAGGGCTTGGGGAACACTGAAGCTTTCTTT. Translating it yields CASSLTQGLGNTEAFF.

A word on this clone: The junction does not match germline at one end; this may be a read error. The chain employs TRBV6-5 and TRBJ2-5, with 8 positions matching TRBD2. The germline gives CDR1 MNHEY, CDR2 SVGAGI. The CDR3 is 14 amino acids. CDR3 DNA sequence: TGTGCCAGCAGTTCGGCCCAACGACTAGCGTTTAAAGACTTC. The encoded protein is CASSSAQRLAFKDF.

J is TRBJ1-1 and V is TRBV19; D remains ambiguous. The CDR3 spans 13 residues. Per germline, CDR1 LNHDA and CDR2 SQIVND (reference sequence). The ends were cut back, 3 bases at V and 4 bases at J, with 9 bases in the middle. In DNA, the CDR3 is TGTGCCAGTAGTATTTTGGGGAGCACTGAAGCTTTCTTT. This translates into CASSILGSTEAFF.

This chain uses TRBV14 with TRBJ2-7; D uncertain. The germline V and J ends were trimmed by 1 base and 3 bases, with 4 bases remaining between them. Germline-derived CDR1 and CDR2 are SGHDN and FVKESK. This CDR3 contains 12 residues. CDR3 amino acids: CASSQGVYEQYF. The CDR3 nucleotides are TGTGCCAGCAGCCAAGGCGTCTACGAGCAGTACTTC.